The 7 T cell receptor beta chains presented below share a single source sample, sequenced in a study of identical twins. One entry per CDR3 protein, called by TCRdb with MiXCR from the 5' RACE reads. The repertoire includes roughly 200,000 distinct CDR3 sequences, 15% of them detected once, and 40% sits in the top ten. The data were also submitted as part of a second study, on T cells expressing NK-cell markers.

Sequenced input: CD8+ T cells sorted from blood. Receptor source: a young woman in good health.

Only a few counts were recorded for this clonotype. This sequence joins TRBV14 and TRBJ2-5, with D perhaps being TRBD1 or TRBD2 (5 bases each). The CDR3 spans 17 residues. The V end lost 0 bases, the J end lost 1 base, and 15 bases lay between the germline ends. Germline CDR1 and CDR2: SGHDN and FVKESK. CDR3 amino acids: CASSQEVGTGFQETQYF. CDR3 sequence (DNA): TGTGCCAGCAGCCAAGAAGTAGGGACGGGTTTCCAAGAGACCCAGTACTTC.

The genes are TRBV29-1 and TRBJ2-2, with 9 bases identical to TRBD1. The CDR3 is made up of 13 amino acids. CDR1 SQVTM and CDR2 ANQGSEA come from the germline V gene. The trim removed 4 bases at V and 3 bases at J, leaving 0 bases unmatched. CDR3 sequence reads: CSVGTGDTGELFF. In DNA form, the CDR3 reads TGCAGCGTTGGGACAGGGGACACCGGGGAGCTGTTTTTT.

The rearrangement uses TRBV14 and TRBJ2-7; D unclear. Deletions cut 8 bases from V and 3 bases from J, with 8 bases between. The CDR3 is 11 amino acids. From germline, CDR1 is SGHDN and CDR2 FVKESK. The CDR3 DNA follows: TGTGCCAGCGGGGTCGTCTACGAGCAGTACTTC. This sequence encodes CASGVVYEQYF.

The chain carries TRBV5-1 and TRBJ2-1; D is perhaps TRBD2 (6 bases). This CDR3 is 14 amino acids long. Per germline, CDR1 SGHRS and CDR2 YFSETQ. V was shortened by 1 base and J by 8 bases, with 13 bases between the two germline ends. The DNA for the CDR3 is TGCGCCAGCAGCTTGAGAGTTGGGGACTATGAGCAGTTCTTC. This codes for CASSLRVGDYEQFF.

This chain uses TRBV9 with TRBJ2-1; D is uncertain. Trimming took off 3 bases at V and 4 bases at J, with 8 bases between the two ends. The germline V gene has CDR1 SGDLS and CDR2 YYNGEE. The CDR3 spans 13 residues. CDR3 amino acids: CASSATPYNEQFF. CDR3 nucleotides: TGTGCCAGCAGCGCGACCCCGTACAATGAGCAGTTCTTC.

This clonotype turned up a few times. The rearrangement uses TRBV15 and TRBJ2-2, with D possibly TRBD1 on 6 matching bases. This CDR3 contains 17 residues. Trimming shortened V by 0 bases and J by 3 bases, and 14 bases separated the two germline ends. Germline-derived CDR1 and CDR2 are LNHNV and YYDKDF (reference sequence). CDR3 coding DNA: TGTGCCACCAGCAGAGATTTCGGACAGACCTACACCGGGGAGCTGTTTTTT. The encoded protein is CATSRDFGQTYTGELFF.

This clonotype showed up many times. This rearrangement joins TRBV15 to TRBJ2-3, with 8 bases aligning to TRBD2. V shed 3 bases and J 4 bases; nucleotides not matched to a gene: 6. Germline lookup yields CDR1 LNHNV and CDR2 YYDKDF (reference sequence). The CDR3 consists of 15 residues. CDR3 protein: CATSSSRGGSDTQYF. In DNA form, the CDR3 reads TGTGCCACCAGCAGCTCTCGGGGGGGGTCAGATACGCAGTATTTT.